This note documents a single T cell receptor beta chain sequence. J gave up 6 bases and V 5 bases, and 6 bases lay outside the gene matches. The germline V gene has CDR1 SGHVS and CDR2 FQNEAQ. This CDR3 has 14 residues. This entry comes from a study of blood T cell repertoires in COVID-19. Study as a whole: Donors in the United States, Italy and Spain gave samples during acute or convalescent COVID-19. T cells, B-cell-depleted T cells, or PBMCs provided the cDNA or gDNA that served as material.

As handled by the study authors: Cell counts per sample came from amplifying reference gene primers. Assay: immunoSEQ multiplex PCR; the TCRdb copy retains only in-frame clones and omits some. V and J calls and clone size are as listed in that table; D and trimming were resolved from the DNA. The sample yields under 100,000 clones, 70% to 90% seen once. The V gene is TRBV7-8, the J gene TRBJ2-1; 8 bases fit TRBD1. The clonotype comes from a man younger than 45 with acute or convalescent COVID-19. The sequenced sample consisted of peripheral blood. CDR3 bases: TGTGCCAGCAGCCTAGACGACAGGGGCAATGAGCAGTTCTTC. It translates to CASSLDDRGNEQFF. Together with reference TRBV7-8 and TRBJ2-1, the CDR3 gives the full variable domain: GAGVSQSPRYKVAKRGQDVALRCDPISGHVSLFWYQQALGQGPEFLTYFQNEAQLDKSGLPSDRFFAERPEGSVSTLKIQRTQQEDSAVYLCASSLDDRGNEQFFGPGTRLTVL.